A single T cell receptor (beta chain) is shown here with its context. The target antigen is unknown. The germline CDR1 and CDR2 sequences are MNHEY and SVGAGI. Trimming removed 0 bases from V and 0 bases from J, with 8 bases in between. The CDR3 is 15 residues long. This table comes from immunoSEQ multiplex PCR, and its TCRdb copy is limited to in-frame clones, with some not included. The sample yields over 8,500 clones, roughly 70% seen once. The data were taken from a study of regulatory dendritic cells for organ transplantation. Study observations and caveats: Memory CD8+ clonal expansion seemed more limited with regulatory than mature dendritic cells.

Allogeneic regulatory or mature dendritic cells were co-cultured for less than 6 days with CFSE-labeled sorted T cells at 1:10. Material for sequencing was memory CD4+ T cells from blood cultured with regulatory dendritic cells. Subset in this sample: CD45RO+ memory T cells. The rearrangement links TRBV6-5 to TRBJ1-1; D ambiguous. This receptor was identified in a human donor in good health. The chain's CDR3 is CASSYSPTLNTEAFF. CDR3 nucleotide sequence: TGTGCCAGCAGTTACTCTCCGACTCTGAACACTGAAGCTTTCTTT.